This T cell receptor beta chain is from a study of shared clonotypes between healthy human individuals. Method: immunoSEQ multiplex PCR; TCRdb's copy keeps in-frame clones and lacks some. Among some 2.3 million clones listed, over 85% were seen once. This CDR3 spans 14 amino acids. Trimming left V 5 bases short and J 4 bases short, with 14 bases between. Looked up from germline, CDR1 is KGHSH and CDR2 is LQKENI. Adults of Caucasian background living in Nashville, Tennessee made up all donors. CD45RA+ naive and CD45RA-negative memory subsets were separated from CD4+ cells. V gene TRBV18 combines with J gene TRBJ1-2; a weak D match, TRBD1 (5 bases). Sequenced material: naive CD4+ T cells from PBMCs. Subset specified: CD45RA+ positively selected. The sequence was obtained from a young man in good health. Some clones in this sample may be carry-over from other donors' samples. CDR3 bases: TGTGCCAGCTCAACGGGACCGGGGATCTATGGCTACACCTTC. It encodes CASSTGPGIYGYTF. The variable domain in full, completed from reference TRBV18 and TRBJ1-2, reads NAGVMQNPRHLVRRRGQEARLRCSPMKGHSHVYWYRQLPEEGLKFMVYLQKENIIDESGMPKERFSAEFPKEGPSILRIQQVVRGDSAAYFCASSTGPGIYGYTFGSGTRLTVV.